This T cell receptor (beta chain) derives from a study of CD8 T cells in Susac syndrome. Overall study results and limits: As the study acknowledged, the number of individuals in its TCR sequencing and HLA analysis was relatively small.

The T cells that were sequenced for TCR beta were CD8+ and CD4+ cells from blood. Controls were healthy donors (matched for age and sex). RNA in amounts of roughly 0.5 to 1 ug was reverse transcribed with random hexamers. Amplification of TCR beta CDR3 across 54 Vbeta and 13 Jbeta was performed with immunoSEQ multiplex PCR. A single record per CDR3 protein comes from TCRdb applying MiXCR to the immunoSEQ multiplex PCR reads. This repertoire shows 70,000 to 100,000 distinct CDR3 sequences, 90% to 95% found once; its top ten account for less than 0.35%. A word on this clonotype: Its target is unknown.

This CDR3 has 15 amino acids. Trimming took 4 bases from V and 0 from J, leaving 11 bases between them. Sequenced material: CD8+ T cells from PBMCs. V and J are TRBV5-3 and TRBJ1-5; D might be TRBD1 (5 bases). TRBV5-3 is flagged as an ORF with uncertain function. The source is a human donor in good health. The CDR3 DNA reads TGTGCCAGAAGCAATGGGACTAATAGCAATCAGCCCCAGCATTTT. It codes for CARSNGTNSNQPQHF.